Listed below are T cell receptor beta chains from one sample, sequenced in a study of identifying expanded T cells in peripheral blood. Using immunoSEQ multiplex PCR, the repertoire was profiled, and TCRdb retains in-frame clones only, with some absent. The table includes some 78,000 clones, approximately 85% detected once. Material: blood. All receptors come from a person aged 18 to 69 in good health. The conserved cysteine and the conserved F or W are not part of the CDR3 here.

V gene,J gene,CDR3 protein
TRBV28,TRBJ2-1,ASSLYEGLADNEQF
TRBV7-2,TRBJ2-7,ASSAGQTPSGKQY
TRBV6-5,TRBJ2-7,ASRPPAREEQY
TRBV7-8,TRBJ2-1,ASSLGQSYNEQF
TRBV2,TRBJ1-1,ASTQGTVNTEAF
TRBV6-5,TRBJ2-3,ASSYGLGSDTQY
TRBV30,TRBJ1-1,AWSPTGDTEAF
TRBV19,TRBJ1-5,ASRGGDQPQH
TRBV19,TRBJ2-7,ASSMGRYEQY
TRBV19,TRBJ2-1,ASVSPGLGSEQF
TRBV5-1,TRBJ1-4,ASSTDRGLEKLF
TRBV5-1,TRBJ2-1,ASSSLAGDGNEQF